The 26 T cell receptor beta chains presented below share a single source sample, sequenced in a study of blood T cell repertoires in COVID-19. Profiled with immunoSEQ multiplex PCR; TCRdb holds only in-frame clones, not every one. The data show 150,000 to 200,000 clones, with about nine tenths seen just once and 2% to 2.5% held by the top ten. Sequencing was done on a sample of peripheral blood. These receptors came from a man aged 65 to 85 with active or convalescent COVID-19.

This clone was observed once. The V and J genes are TRBV7-6 and TRBJ2-2; 7 positions agree with TRBD2. Looked up from germline, CDR1 is SGHVS and CDR2 is FNYEAQ. Trimming took 2 bases from V and 5 from J; bases not matched to a gene: 8. The CDR3 loop spans 16 amino acids. CDR3 coding DNA: TGTGCCAGCAGCTTATTGGGCGGGAGAGGGACCGGGGAGCTGTTTTTT. Protein: CASSLLGGRGTGELFF.

The J gene is TRBJ2-2, the V gene TRBV5-1; TRBD1 is a possible D gene (5 bases). The V and J ends lost 0 bases and 7 bases respectively, with 10 bases between them. Germline V CDR1 and CDR2: SGHRS, YFSETQ. The CDR3 is 14 residues long. The CDR3 sequence is CASSLEGAIGELFF. As DNA, the CDR3 is TGCGCCAGCAGCTTGGAAGGGGCAATCGGGGAGCTGTTTTTT.

Turning to this clone: Within the sample, other DNA sequences also encode this same CDR3. V usage is TRBV5-4 and J usage is TRBJ2-1; a possible D gene is TRBD2 (6 bases). CDR1 and CDR2 (germline): SGHNT, YYREEE (reference sequence). V lost 0 bases and J 4 bases, leaving 11 bases between the germline ends. The CDR3 runs to 15 residues. As DNA, the CDR3 is TGTGCCAGCAGCTTGGGGGGAGGTGGATACAATGAGCAGTTCTTC. This codes for CASSLGGGGYNEQFF.

The rearrangement uses TRBV29-1 and TRBJ2-3, with a weak D call TRBD2 (6 bases). CDR1 is SQVTM and CDR2 is ANQGSEA in the germline V gene. V lost 6 bases and J lost 1, with 26 bases in between. This CDR3 comprises 18 residues. As DNA, the CDR3 is TGCAGCGTCGACTCCCCAATGGGGGGAGGCGGGGGCACAGATACGCAGTATTTT. Its translation is CSVDSPMGGGGGTDTQYF.

J is TRBJ1-1 and V is TRBV9; D is unclear. The CDR3 is made up of 14 amino acids. Trimming stripped 0 bases from V and 6 bases from J, with 12 bases between. Germline values: CDR1 SGDLS, CDR2 YYNGEE. This CDR3 is CASSVAPSRSEAFF. The CDR3 DNA reads as TGTGCCAGCAGCGTAGCCCCCTCCCGGTCTGAAGCTTTCTTT.

The chain employs TRBV15 and TRBJ2-2, with 12 positions matching TRBD1. With V trimmed by 4 bases and J by 6 bases, 3 bases remained unmatched. The CDR3 contains 15 residues. The germline V gene encodes CDR1 LNHNV and CDR2 YYDKDF (reference sequence). CDR3 DNA sequence: TGTGCCACCAGCAAAGGGACAGGGGGCTCCGGGGAGCTGTTTTTT. This codes for CATSKGTGGSGELFF.

This sequence joins TRBV6-5 and TRBJ2-2, with D perhaps matching TRBD1 (6 bases). Germline assignment: CDR1 MNHEY and CDR2 SVGAGI. V was trimmed by 2 bases and J by 5 bases, leaving 15 bases between them. The CDR3 has 16 amino acids. CDR3 protein: CASSYALGQPTGELFF. The DNA of the CDR3 is TGTGCCAGCAGTTACGCACTAGGACAGCCGACCGGGGAGCTGTTTTTT.

V gene TRBV19 combines with J gene TRBJ1-3; 8 positions match TRBD1. With V trimmed by 8 bases and J by 2 bases, 8 bases remained unmatched. CDR1 and CDR2 from the germline V gene are LNHDA and SQIVND (reference sequence). The CDR3 has 15 amino acids. The CDR3 loop is CASHPGGRPGNTIYF. The DNA of the CDR3 is TGTGCCAGTCACCCAGGGGGCCGACCTGGAAACACCATATATTTT.

The gene calls are TRBV6-5 and TRBJ1-1, with a tentative D call TRBD1 (6 bases). CDR3 length: 15 amino acids. Germline CDR1 MNHEY, CDR2 SVGAGI. V was shortened by 4 bases and J by 1 base, with 13 bases between the two germline ends. The CDR3 loop is CASSSPTGPNTEAFF. The CDR3 coding sequence is TGTGCCAGCAGTTCCCCCACAGGGCCGAACACTGAAGCTTTCTTT.

The chain links TRBV19 to TRBJ1-5; D ambiguous. V was pared by 10 bases and J by 3 bases, with 10 bases between. The CDR3 contains 12 residues. In germline, CDR1 is LNHDA, CDR2 SQIVND (reference sequence). The DNA of the CDR3 is TGTGCCACGTCGGACTACAATCAGCCCCAGCATTTT. Translated: CATSDYNQPQHF. Full variable domain (outside the CDR3, taken from reference TRBV19 and TRBJ1-5): DGGITQSPKYLFRKEGQNVTLSCEQNLNHDAMYWYRQDPGQGLRLIYYSQIVNDFQKGDIAEGYSVSREKKESFPLTVTSAQKNPTAFYLCATSDYNQPQHFGDGTRLSIL.

This clone was seen once. The V gene is TRBV2, the J gene TRBJ2-2, with D perhaps TRBD2 (6 bases). The CDR3 has 14 amino acids. Germline lookup yields CDR1 SNHLY and CDR2 FYNNEI. The V and J ends lost 4 bases and 2 bases respectively, with 8 bases between them. The DNA for the CDR3 is TGTGCCAGCAGTGTCGGGGGAAACACCGGGGAGCTGTTTTTT. Its translation is CASSVGGNTGELFF.

The chain combines TRBV28 with TRBJ1-1, with D perhaps TRBD1 (6 bases). Germline loops: CDR1 MDHEN, CDR2 SYDVKM. The CDR3 runs 14 residues. V was shortened by 8 bases and J by 5 bases, with 18 bases between the two germline ends. In nucleotides, the CDR3 is TGTGCCAGCCCCCCCGGGGGGGGCTTGACTGAAGCTTTCTTT. It specifies CASPPGGGLTEAFF.

V and J are TRBV7-9 and TRBJ2-7; TRBD2 might be the D (6 bases). The CDR3 is made up of 14 amino acids. V lost 5 bases, J lost 6 bases, and 17 bases lay in between. Per the germline V gene, CDR1 is SEHNR and CDR2 is FQNEAQ (reference sequence). CDR3 bases: TGTGCCAGCAGCCCTGCTGCTCGGGGGAGCGAGCAGTACTTC. Amino acids: CASSPAARGSEQYF.

The DNA for the CDR3 is TGTGCCAGCAGCTACTCTAGCGGGGGATCTAGCACAGATACGCAGTATTTT. Its protein is CASSYSSGGSSTDTQYF. The genes are TRBV9 and TRBJ2-3; 10 bases map to TRBD2. The germline CDR1 and CDR2 sequences are SGDLS and YYNGEE. This CDR3 contains 17 residues. Trimming cost V 4 bases and J 0 bases; bases outside gene matches: 8.

The CDR3 coding sequence is TGTGCCAGCAGTAATCGGGACAGGGTCACAGATACGCAGTATTTT. Protein product: CASSNRDRVTDTQYF. The V call is TRBV27, the J call TRBJ2-3; 9 nucleotides line up with TRBD1. Germline CDR1 and CDR2: MNHEY and SMNVEV (reference sequence). V was pared by 5 bases and J by 2 bases, with 5 bases of the junction left unmatched. This CDR3 has 15 residues.

This chain connects TRBV7-9 to TRBJ2-7, with 7 bases matching TRBD1. This CDR3 is 13 amino acids long. Germline V gene lookup returns CDR1 SEHNR and CDR2 FQNEAQ (reference sequence). With V trimmed by 5 bases and J by 5 bases, 6 bases remained unmatched. The CDR3 nucleotides read TGTGCCAGCAGCCAACAGGGGTGGGACGAGCAGTACTTC. Translated, it gives CASSQQGWDEQYF.

The sample holds one count of this clone. The V and J genes are TRBV28 and TRBJ2-2; 9 positions match TRBD2. This CDR3 region has 16 residues. The V segment lost 1 base and the J segment 8 bases; nucleotides outside the gene matches: 8. Germline CDR1 MDHEN, CDR2 SYDVKM. CDR3 region: CASSLSAGGPEGELFF. CDR3 nucleotide sequence: TGTGCCAGCAGTTTATCCGCGGGAGGGCCCGAAGGGGAGCTGTTTTTT.

V usage is TRBV6-2 or TRBV6-3 and J usage is TRBJ2-2; 11 nucleotides align to TRBD2. J was trimmed by 5 bases and V by 2 bases; bases with no gene match: 4. The V gene's germline CDR1 is MNHEY and CDR2 SVGEGT. The CDR3 consists of 16 residues. The CDR3, as DNA: TGTGCCAGCAGTTACCTGACTAGCGGGGCAACCGGGGAGCTGTTTTTT. It translates to CASSYLTSGATGELFF.

The V and J genes are TRBV24-1 and TRBJ2-5; D perhaps matches TRBD2 (6 bases). CDR3 size: 13 residues. Trimming left V 5 bases short and J 5 bases short, with 11 bases between. CDR1 and CDR2 (germline): KGHDR, SFDVKD. CDR3 DNA: TGTGCCACCAGTGTATCTGGGGGGGAGACCCAGTACTTC. This sequence encodes CATSVSGGETQYF.

The table lists this clone with a count of one. The chain combines TRBV6-2 or TRBV6-3 with TRBJ2-5; D may be TRBD2 (6 bases). With 0 bases removed from V and 1 base from J, the gap between germline ends came to 18 bases. The length of the CDR3 is 18 residues. CDR1 and CDR2 (germline): MNHEY, SVGEGT. CDR3 nucleotide sequence: TGTGCCAGCAGTTACTCGACCGTTGGGGGGATTTTCCAAGAGACCCAGTACTTC. Amino acid sequence: CASSYSTVGGIFQETQYF.

The chain couples TRBV7-9 to TRBJ2-4; D possibly corresponds to TRBD1 (5 bases). Germline V gene lookup returns CDR1 SEHNR and CDR2 FQNEAQ (reference sequence). V lost 2 bases to trimming and J lost 0 bases, with 14 bases between them. The CDR3 is 17 amino acids. CDR3 loop: CASSLQRGFGAKNIQYF. CDR3 nucleotides: TGTGCCAGCAGCTTACAAAGGGGTTTTGGAGCCAAAAACATTCAGTACTTC.

The rearrangement uses TRBV28 and TRBJ1-5; 8 nucleotides match TRBD1. The germline V gene has CDR1 MDHEN and CDR2 SYDVKM. J was trimmed by 4 bases and V by 2 bases; bases with no gene match: 7. The CDR3 totals 16 residues. The CDR3: CASSLQWTGNNQPQHF. CDR3 bases: TGTGCCAGCAGTTTACAATGGACAGGGAATAATCAGCCCCAGCATTTT.

In its sample, this clone was seen a few times. This chain uses TRBV6-5 with TRBJ2-3; 7 bases fit TRBD1. V was pared by 6 bases and J by 2 bases, with 8 bases of the junction left unmatched. The V gene's germline CDR1 is MNHEY and CDR2 SVGAGI. This CDR3 is 15 amino acids long. CDR3 protein: CASSLQGLYTDTQYF. DNA for the CDR3: TGTGCCAGCAGCTTACAGGGGCTATACACAGATACGCAGTATTTT.

The chain is built from TRBV27 and TRBJ1-3; D not resolved. CDR3 length: 15 amino acids. V was cut by 2 bases and J by 2 bases, with 10 bases left in between. Germline V gene data show CDR1 as MNHEY and CDR2 as SMNVEV (reference sequence). CDR3 in DNA: TGTGCCAGCAGTTTAAGGGAGGGAGCTGGAAACACCATATATTTT. Translating it yields CASSLREGAGNTIYF.

V is TRBV5-1 and J is TRBJ1-4; 7 bases are shared with TRBD1. Trimming removed 4 bases from V and 6 bases from J; junction bases left unmatched: 12. Germline-derived CDR1 and CDR2 are SGHRS and YFSETQ. The CDR3 is made up of 16 amino acids. The CDR3 nucleotides read TGCGCCAGCAGCCGCACAAGGGGGCAATCGTATGAAAAACTGTTTTTT. Translated: CASSRTRGQSYEKLFF.

The chain is built from TRBV6-6 and TRBJ2-4; TRBD2 agrees at 7 bases. The germline V gene has CDR1 MNHNY and CDR2 SVGAGI (reference sequence). Germline trimming cut 2 bases from V and 3 bases from J; bases unmatched to any gene: 7. CDR3 length: 16 residues. CDR3 DNA sequence: TGTGCCAGCAGTTACCTGCGGGAGCGCGTCAAAAACATTCAGTACTTC. It encodes CASSYLRERVKNIQYF.